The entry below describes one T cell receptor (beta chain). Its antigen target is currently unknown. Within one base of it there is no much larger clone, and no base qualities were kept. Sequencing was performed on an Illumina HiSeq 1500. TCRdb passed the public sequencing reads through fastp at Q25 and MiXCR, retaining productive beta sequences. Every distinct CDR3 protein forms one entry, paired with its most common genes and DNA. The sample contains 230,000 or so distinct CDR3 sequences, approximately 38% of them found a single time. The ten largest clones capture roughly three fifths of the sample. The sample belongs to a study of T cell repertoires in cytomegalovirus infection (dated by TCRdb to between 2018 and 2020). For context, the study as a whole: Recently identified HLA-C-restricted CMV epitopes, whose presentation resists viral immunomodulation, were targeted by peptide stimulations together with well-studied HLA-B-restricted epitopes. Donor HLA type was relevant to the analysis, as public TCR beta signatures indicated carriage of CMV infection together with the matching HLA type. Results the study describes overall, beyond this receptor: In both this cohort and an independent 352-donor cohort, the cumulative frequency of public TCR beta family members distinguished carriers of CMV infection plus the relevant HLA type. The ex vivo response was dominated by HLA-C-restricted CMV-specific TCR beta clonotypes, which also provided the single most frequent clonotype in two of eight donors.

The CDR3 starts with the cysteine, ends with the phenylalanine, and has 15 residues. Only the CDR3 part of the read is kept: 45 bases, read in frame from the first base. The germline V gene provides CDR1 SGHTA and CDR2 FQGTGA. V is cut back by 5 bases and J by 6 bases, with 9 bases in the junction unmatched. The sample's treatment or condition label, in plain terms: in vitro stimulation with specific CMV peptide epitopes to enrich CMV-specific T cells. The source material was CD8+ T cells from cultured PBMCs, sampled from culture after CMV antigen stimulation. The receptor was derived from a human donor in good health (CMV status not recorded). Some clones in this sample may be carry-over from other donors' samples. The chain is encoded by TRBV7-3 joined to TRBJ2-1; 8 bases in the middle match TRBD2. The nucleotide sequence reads TGTGCCAGCAGCCACGGGGGGGGAGGGACCAATGAGCAGTTCTTC. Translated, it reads CASSHGGGGTNEQFF.